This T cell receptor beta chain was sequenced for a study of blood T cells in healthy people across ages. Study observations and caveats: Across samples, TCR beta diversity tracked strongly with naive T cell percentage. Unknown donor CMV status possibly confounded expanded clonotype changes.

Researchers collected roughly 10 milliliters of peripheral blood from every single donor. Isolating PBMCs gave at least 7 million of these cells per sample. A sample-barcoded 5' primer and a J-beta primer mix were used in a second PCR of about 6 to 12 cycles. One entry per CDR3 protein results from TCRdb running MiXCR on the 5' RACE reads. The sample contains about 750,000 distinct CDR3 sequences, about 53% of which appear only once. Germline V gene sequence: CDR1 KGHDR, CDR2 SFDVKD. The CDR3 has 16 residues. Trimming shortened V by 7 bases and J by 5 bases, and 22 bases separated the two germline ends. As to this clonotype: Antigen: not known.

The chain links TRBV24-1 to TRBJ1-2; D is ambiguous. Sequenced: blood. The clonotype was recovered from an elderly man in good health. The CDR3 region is CATSSSGHPDGYGYTF. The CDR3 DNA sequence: TGTGCCACCAGCAGCTCCGGGCACCCCGATGGGTATGGCTACACCTTC.